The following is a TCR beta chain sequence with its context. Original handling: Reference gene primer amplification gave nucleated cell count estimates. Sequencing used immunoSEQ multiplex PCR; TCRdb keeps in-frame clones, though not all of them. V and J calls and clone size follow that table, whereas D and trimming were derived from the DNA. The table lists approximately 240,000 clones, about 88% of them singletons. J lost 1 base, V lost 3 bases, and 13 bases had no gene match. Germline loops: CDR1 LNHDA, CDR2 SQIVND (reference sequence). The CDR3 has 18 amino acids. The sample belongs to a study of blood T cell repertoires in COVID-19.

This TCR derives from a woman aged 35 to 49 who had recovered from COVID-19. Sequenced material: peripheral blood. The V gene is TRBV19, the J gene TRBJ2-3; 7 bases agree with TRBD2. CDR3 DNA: TGTGCCAGTAGTATTCAGGCGGGAGTAAGTTCAGGCACAGATACGCAGTATTTT. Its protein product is CASSIQAGVSSGTDTQYF. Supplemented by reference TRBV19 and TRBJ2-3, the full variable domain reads DGGITQSPKYLFRKEGQNVTLSCEQNLNHDAMYWYRQDPGQGLRLIYYSQIVNDFQKGDIAEGYSVSREKKESFPLTVTSAQKNPTAFYLCASSIQAGVSSGTDTQYFGPGTRLTVL.